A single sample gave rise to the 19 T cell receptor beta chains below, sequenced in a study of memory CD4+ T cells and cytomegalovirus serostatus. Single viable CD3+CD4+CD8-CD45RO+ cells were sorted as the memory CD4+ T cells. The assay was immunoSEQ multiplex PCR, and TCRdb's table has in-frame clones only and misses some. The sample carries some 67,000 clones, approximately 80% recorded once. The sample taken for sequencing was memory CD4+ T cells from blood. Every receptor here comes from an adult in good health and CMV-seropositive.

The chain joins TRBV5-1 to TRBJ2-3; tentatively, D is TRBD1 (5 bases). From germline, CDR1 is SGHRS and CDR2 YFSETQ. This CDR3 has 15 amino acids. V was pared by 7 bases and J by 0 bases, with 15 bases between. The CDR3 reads CASGASPSSTDTQYF. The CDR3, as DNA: TGCGCCAGCGGGGCTTCCCCGTCTAGCACAGATACGCAGTATTTT.

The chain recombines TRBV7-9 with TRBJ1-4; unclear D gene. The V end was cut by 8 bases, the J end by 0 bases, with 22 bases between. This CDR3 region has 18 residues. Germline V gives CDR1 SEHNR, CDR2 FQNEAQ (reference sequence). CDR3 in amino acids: CASSPGRTPDPTNEKLFF. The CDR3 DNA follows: TGTGCCAGCTCACCCGGACGGACGCCCGACCCAACTAATGAAAAACTGTTTTTT.

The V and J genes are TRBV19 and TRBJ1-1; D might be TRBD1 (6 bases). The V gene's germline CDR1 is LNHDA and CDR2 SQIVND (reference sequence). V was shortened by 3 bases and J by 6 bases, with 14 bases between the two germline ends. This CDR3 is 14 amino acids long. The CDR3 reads CASSIGTTSPEAFF. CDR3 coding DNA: TGTGCCAGTAGTATCGGGACAACTAGCCCTGAAGCTTTCTTT.

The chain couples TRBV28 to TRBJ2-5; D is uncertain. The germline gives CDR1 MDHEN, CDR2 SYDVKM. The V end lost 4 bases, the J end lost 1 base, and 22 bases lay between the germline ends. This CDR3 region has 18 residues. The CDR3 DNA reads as TGTGCCAGCAGTTCCGTCGGGTCACTGCAGAGAATCCAAGAGACCCAGTACTTC. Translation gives CASSSVGSLQRIQETQYF.

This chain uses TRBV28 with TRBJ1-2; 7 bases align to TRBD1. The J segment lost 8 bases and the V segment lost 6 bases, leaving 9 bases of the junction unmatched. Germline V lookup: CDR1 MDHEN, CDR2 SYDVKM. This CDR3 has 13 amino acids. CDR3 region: CASRTDRVAGYTF. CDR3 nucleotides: TGTGCCAGCAGAACCGACAGGGTGGCCGGCTACACCTTC.

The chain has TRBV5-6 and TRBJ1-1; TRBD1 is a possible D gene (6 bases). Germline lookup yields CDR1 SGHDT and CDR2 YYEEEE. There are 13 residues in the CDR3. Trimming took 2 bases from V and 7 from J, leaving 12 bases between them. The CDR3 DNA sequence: TGTGCCAGCAGCTTATCAAGGGGGGGTGAAGCTTTCTTT. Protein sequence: CASSLSRGGEAFF.

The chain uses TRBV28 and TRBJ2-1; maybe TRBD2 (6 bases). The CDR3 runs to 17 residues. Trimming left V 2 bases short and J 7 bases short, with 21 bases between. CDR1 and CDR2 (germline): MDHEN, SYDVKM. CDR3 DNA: TGTGCCAGCAGTTTACCTTTTGGAAGCGGGTGGGGGAATGAGCAGTTCTTC. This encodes CASSLPFGSGWGNEQFF.

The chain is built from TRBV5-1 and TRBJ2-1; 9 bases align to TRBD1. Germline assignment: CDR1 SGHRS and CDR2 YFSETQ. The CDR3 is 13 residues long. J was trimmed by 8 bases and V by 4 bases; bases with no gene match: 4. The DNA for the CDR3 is TGCGCCAGCAGCGGGACAGGGTACGATGAGCAGTTCTTC. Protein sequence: CASSGTGYDEQFF.

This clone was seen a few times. The CDR3 coding sequence is TGTGCCAGCAGCTTAGTGGGTAGCGTCCCATCCTACGAGCAGTACTTC. Translated, it gives CASSLVGSVPSYEQYF. This chain links TRBV7-2 with TRBJ2-7, with D possibly matching TRBD2 (5 bases). V was pared by 1 base and J by 1 base, with 14 bases between. CDR3 length: 16 amino acids. Germline CDR1 is SGHTA and CDR2 is FQGNSA.

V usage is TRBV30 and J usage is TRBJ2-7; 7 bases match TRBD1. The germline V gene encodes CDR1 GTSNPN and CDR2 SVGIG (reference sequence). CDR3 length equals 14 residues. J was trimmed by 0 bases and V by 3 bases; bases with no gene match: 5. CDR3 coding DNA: TGTGCCTGGAGATCCCGGGACAGCTCCTACGAGCAGTACTTC. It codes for CAWRSRDSSYEQYF.

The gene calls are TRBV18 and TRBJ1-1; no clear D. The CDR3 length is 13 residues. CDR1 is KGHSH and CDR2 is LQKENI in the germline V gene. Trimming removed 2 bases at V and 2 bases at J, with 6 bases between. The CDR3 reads CASSPGDNTEAFF. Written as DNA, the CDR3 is TGTGCCAGCTCACCAGGTGACAACACTGAAGCTTTCTTT.

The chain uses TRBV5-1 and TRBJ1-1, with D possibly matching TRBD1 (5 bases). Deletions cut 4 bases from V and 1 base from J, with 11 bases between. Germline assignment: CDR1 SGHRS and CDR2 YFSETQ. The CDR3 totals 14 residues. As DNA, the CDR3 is TGCGCCAGCAGCGAACCGGGACGGAACACTGAAGCTTTCTTT. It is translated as CASSEPGRNTEAFF.

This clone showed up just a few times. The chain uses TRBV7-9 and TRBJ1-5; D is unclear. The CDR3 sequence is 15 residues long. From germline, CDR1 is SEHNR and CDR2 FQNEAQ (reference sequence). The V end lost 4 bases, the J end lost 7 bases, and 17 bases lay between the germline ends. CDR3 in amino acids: CASSSSDFWGQPQHF. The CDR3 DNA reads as TGTGCCAGCAGCTCAAGTGACTTTTGGGGACAGCCCCAGCATTTT. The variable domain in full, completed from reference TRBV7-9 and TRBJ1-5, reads DTGVSQNPRHKITKRGQNVTFRCDPISEHNRLYWYRQTLGQGPEFLTYFQNEAQLEKSRLLSDRFSAERPKGSFSTLEIQRTEQGDSAMYLCASSSSDFWGQPQHFGDGTRLSIL.

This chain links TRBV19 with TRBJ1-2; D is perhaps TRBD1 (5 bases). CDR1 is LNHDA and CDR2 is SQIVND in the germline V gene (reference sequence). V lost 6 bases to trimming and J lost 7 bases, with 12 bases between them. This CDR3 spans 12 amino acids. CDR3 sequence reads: CASSRDPSGYTF. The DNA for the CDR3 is TGTGCCAGTAGCCGGGACCCGAGTGGCTACACCTTC.

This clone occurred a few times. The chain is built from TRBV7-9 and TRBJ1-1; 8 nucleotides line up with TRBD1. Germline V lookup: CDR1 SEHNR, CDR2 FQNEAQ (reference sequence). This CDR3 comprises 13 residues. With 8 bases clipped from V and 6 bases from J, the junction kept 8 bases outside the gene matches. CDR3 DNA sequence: TGTGCCAGCTTCCTACAGGGGGACGCTGAAGCTTTCTTT. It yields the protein CASFLQGDAEAFF.

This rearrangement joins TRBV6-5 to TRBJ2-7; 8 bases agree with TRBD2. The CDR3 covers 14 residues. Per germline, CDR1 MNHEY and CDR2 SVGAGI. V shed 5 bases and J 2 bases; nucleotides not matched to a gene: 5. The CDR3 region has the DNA TGTGCCAGCAGTCGCGGGGGGTCCACCTACGAGCAGTACTTC. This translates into CASSRGGSTYEQYF.

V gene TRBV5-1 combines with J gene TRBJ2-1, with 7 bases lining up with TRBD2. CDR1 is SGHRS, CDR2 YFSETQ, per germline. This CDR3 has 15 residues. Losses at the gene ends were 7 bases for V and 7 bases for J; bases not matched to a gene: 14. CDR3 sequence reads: CASQPGSGAGNEQFF. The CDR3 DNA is TGCGCCAGCCAGCCGGGGAGCGGGGCAGGGAATGAGCAGTTCTTC.

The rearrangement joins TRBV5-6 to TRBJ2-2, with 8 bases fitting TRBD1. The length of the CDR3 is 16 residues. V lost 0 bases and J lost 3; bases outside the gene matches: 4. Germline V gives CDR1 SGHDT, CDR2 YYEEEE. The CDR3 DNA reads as TGTGCCAGCAGCTTGGTAGGACAGGGAGACACCGGGGAGCTGTTTTTT. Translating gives CASSLVGQGDTGELFF.

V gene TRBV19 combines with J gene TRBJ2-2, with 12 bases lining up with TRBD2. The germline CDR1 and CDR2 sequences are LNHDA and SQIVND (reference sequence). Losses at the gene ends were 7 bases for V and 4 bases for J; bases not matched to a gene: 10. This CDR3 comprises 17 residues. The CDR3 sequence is CASTSTSGRYSTGELFF. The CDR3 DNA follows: TGTGCCAGTACTAGTACTAGCGGGAGGTACTCCACCGGGGAGCTGTTTTTT.